The rows below give T cell receptor beta chains drawn from one sample of a study of CD8 T cells in ankylosing spondylitis. TCRdb re-called the 5' RACE reads with MiXCR, one entry per CDR3 protein. This table has roughly 250,000 distinct CDR3 sequences, 10% appearing once. Sequencing was done on a sample of blood, either unsorted or a sorted T cell fraction (not recorded which). The receptors derive from a male donor with ankylosing spondylitis or in good health (not recorded which). Both conserved end residues are part of each CDR3. Fields, in order: V gene, D gene, J gene, clone size, CDR3 length, CDR3 protein, CDR3 DNA. The D gene is left open where the match is weak. Rows give clone size only sometimes, using once, few, many, or a class for an expanded clone.

>TRBV7-9|TRBD1|TRBJ1-5|NA|15
CASSLGQGVDQPQHF
TGTGCCAGCAGCTTAGGACAGGGGGTCGATCAGCCCCAGCATTTT
>TRBV7-9|TRBD1|TRBJ1-1|many|16
CASSLDRPGKNTEAFF
TGTGCCAGCAGTTTGGACAGGCCCGGGAAGAACACTGAAGCTTTCTTT
>TRBV10-2|NA|TRBJ2-2|NA|15
CASREGGGNTGELFF
TGCGCCAGCAGGGAAGGGGGAGGGAACACCGGGGAGCTGTTTTTT
>TRBV6-5|NA|TRBJ2-1|many|16
CASSYSRRAPHNEQFF
TGTGCCAGCAGTTACTCCCGGAGGGCTCCCCACAATGAGCAGTTCTTC
>TRBV7-6|TRBD1|TRBJ1-2|many|13
CASSMTGDYGYTF
TGTGCCAGCAGCATGACAGGGGACTATGGCTACACCTTC
>TRBV6-1|TRBD2|TRBJ2-2|NA|14
CATGRGGNTGELFF
TGTGCCACCGGGCGGGGGGGCAACACCGGGGAGCTGTTTTTT
>TRBV12-3/TRBV12-4|NA|TRBJ2-3|many|15
CASSRGDSKGDTQYF
TGTGCCAGCAGCCGTGGGGACTCCAAGGGGGATACGCAGTATTTT
>TRBV6-6|NA|TRBJ1-2|many|13
CASSSTVNYGYTF
TGTGCCAGCAGTTCGACGGTTAACTATGGCTACACCTTC
>TRBV30|NA|TRBJ2-6|NA|13
CASSLMGANVLTF
TGTGCCTCCTCCTTAATGGGGGCCAACGTCCTGACTTTC
>TRBV12-3/TRBV12-4|NA|TRBJ1-5|many|15
CASSLGVEGNQPQHF
TGTGCCAGCAGTTTAGGGGTAGAAGGCAATCAGCCCCAGCATTTT
>TRBV12-3/TRBV12-4|NA|TRBJ1-1|many|13
CASSFARGSEAFF
TGTGCCAGCAGTTTCGCCAGGGGTTCTGAAGCTTTCTTT
>TRBV7-6|NA|TRBJ2-1|many|16
CASSLPLTGTRNEQFF
TGTGCCAGCAGCTTACCTTTAACCGGGACTCGGAATGAGCAGTTCTTC
>TRBV3-1|TRBD2|TRBJ2-1|many|17
CASSQLPSGKSYNEQFF
TGTGCCAGCAGCCAGCTCCCGAGCGGGAAGTCCTACAATGAGCAGTTCTTC
>TRBV6-1|NA|TRBJ1-4|many|15
CASSLNIATNEKLFF
TGTGCCAGCAGTCTTAACATTGCAACTAATGAAAAACTGTTTTTT
>TRBV3-1|NA|TRBJ2-2|many|14
CASSQDGSSGELFF
TGTGCCAGCAGCCAAGACGGGAGTTCCGGGGAGCTGTTTTTT
>TRBV5-1|NA|TRBJ1-2|NA|16
CASSFAGGAQNYGYTF
TGCGCCAGCAGCTTTGCGGGGGGCGCTCAAAACTATGGCTACACCTTC
>TRBV5-5|NA|TRBJ1-3|many|17
CASSLGERPGSGNTIYF
TGTGCCAGCAGCTTGGGTGAGCGACCAGGCTCTGGAAACACCATATATTTT
>TRBV7-7|TRBD2|TRBJ2-3|many|14
CASSSGLAGVIQYF
TGTGCCAGCAGCTCGGGACTAGCGGGGGTTATTCAGTATTTT
>TRBV5-4|TRBD2|TRBJ2-4|NA|23
CASSLDRGGDFTEALLTKNIQYF
TGTGCCAGCAGCTTGGACCGCGGGGGAGATTTTACTGAAGCCCTGTTAACCAAAAACATTCAGTACTTC
>TRBV9|NA|TRBJ1-2|NA|15
CASSVGGWSDYGYTF
TGTGCCAGCAGCGTTGGGGGCTGGAGCGACTATGGCTACACCTTC
>TRBV27|TRBD1|TRBJ1-1|few|14
CASSGTGAAGEAFF
TGTGCCAGCAGCGGGACAGGGGCCGCTGGGGAAGCTTTCTTT
>TRBV5-1|NA|TRBJ2-7|NA|12
CASSFPSNEQYF
TGCGCCAGCAGCTTCCCGTCGAACGAGCAGTACTTC
>TRBV24-1|NA|TRBJ2-2|many|12
CATGSWTGELFF
TGTGCCACCGGAAGCTGGACCGGGGAGCTGTTTTTT
>TRBV5-1|TRBD1|TRBJ2-2|many|16
CASSPGQGAGTGELFF
TGCGCCAGCAGCCCCGGACAGGGGGCAGGGACCGGGGAGCTGTTTTTT